This record looks at one TCR beta chain sequence and its context. The antigen is unknown. The source of the sample is a study of cytomegalovirus exposure and HLA in healthy donors. Findings and limits, study-wide: In a later analysis, HLA-associated beta chains showed higher expansion and lower generation probabilities than comparable chains.

Use of 60 Vbeta and 13 Jbeta primers characterized the PCR. Profiled with immunoSEQ multiplex PCR; TCRdb holds only in-frame clones, not every one. Among around 150,000 clones listed, 75% to 80% were seen once. Trimming removed 3 bases at V and 8 bases at J, with 17 bases between. This CDR3 region has 14 residues. Germline V gene sequence: CDR1 SGHDT, CDR2 YYEEEE. What was sequenced was PBMCs. This TCR was recovered from a woman under 40 in good health and CMV-seronegative. The rearrangement joins TRBV5-6 to TRBJ1-1; D is uncertain. CDR3 region: CASSSPGRPEEAFF. The CDR3 nucleotides read TGTGCCAGCAGCTCCCCTGGGCGTCCAGAAGAAGCTTTCTTT.